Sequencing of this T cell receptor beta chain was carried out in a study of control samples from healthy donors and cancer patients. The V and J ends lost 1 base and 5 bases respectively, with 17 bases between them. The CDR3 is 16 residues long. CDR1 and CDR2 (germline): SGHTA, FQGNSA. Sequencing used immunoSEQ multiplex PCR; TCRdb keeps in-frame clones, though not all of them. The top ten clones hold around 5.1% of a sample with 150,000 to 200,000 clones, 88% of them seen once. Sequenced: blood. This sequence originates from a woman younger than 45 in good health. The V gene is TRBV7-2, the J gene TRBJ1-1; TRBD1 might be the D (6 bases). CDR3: CASSLGSGAGSTEAFF. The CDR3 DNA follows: TGTGCCAGCAGCTTAGGATCAGGGGCGGGTAGTACTGAAGCTTTCTTT. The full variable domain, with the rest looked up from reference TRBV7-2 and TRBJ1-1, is GAGVSQSPSNKVTEKGKDVELRCDPISGHTALYWYRQSLGQGLEFLIYFQGNSAPDKSGLPSDRFSAERTGGSVSTLTIQRTQQEDSAVYLCASSLGSGAGSTEAFFGQGTRLTVV.